These T cell receptor beta chains were read from a single sample in a study of blood T cell repertoires in COVID-19. The assay was immunoSEQ multiplex PCR, and TCRdb's table has in-frame clones only and misses some. Seen here are about 50,000 clones, about 90% observed once, and the top ten hold 2.1%. Material: peripheral blood. These receptor sequences come from an elderly woman with COVID-19, enrolled during active disease. CDR3s include the opening cysteine and the closing phenylalanine or tryptophan.

TRBV5-1	CASSPGQGAGYEQYF
TRBV6-4	CASRDGGSYGYTF
TRBV3-1/TRBV3-2	CASSPRDRAYEQYF
TRBV11-3	CASSRGSRNEQFF
TRBV24-1	CATSDFSTRGGAYNEQFF
TRBV2	CASSQAPWETQYF
TRBV6-4	CASSPGTFVRSGANVLTF
TRBV27	CASSSRQGPYEQYF
TRBV5-1	CASREGATGELFF
TRBV19	CASSNYQGAFNEQYF